A single sample gave rise to the 30 T cell receptor beta chains below, sequenced in a study of technical replicates of blood from four donors. Sequencing was performed with immunoSEQ multiplex PCR; in TCRdb, only in-frame clones are kept and a portion is missing. The table includes around 80,000 clones, less than 95% detected once. The sample comprised T cells isolated from PBMCs. These receptors were obtained from a human donor in good health.

The CDR3 DNA reads as TGTGCCAGCAGCGCCTACAGGGATTTCAACGAGCAGTACTTC. It is translated as CASSAYRDFNEQYF. The chain couples TRBV9 to TRBJ2-7; TRBD1 is a possible D gene (6 bases). The CDR3 extends over 14 amino acids. Germline V gene sequence: CDR1 SGDLS, CDR2 YYNGEE. Trimming cost V 3 bases and J 5 bases, with 15 bases left between them.

This clone has only a few counts. The rearrangement links TRBV2 to TRBJ1-1; a weak D match, TRBD1 (5 bases). The CDR3 consists of 13 residues. Trimming took off 2 bases at V and 4 bases at J, with 8 bases between the two ends. Germline V gives CDR1 SNHLY, CDR2 FYNNEI. This CDR3 reads CASSEQGGTEAFF. CDR3 coding DNA: TGTGCCAGCAGTGAACAGGGAGGCACTGAAGCTTTCTTT.

The CDR3 here is CASSLVLAGLSYEQYF. The CDR3 coding sequence is TGTGCCAGCAGCTTAGTACTAGCGGGCCTCTCCTACGAGCAGTACTTC. The V and J genes are TRBV7-2 and TRBJ2-7, with 9 positions matching TRBD2. The CDR3 is 16 amino acids. Germline CDR1 and CDR2: SGHTA and FQGNSA. Losses at the gene ends were 1 base for V and 0 bases for J; bases not matched to a gene: 4.

The chain recombines TRBV7-2 with TRBJ1-4; 7 positions agree with TRBD1. Unmatched junction bases numbered 2, after V lost 5 bases and J lost 8 bases. Germline CDR1 SGHTA, CDR2 FQGNSA. The CDR3 loop spans 12 amino acids. The CDR3 sequence: CASSLDREKLFF. In nucleotides, the CDR3 is TGTGCCAGCAGCCTGGACAGGGAAAAACTGTTTTTT.

This chain connects TRBV6-5 to TRBJ2-2, with TRBD2 identical over 8 bases. Per germline, CDR1 MNHEY and CDR2 SVGAGI. Unmatched junction bases numbered 4, after V lost 6 bases and J lost 1 base. This CDR3 contains 15 residues. This chain's CDR3 is CASSSGGMNTGELFF. CDR3 DNA: TGTGCCAGCAGCTCGGGAGGGATGAACACCGGGGAGCTGTTTTTT.

The chain combines TRBV28 with TRBJ2-1; D possibly corresponds to TRBD2 (6 bases). In germline, CDR1 is MDHEN, CDR2 SYDVKM. The CDR3 sequence is 15 residues long. V was cut by 3 bases and J by 4 bases, with 13 bases left in between. The CDR3 DNA reads TGTGCCAGCAGTTTGAAACGGGAGAGTTACAATGAGCAGTTCTTC. Protein: CASSLKRESYNEQFF.

The chain is built from TRBV11-2 and TRBJ2-7, with 7 bases fitting TRBD2. The V gene end was trimmed by 0 bases and the J gene end by 3 bases; junction bases not matched to a gene: 5. Germline V gives CDR1 SGHAT, CDR2 FQNNGV. The CDR3 extends over 15 amino acids. The chain's CDR3 is CASSLDREGSYEQYF. CDR3 bases: TGTGCCAGCAGCTTAGATAGGGAGGGAAGCTACGAGCAGTACTTC.

As DNA, the CDR3 is TGTGCCAGCAGCCTCACCGGGGGGGGATCACCCCTCCACTTT. Translated: CASSLTGGGSPLHF. The chain is built from TRBV5-6 and TRBJ1-6; tentatively, D is TRBD1 (5 bases). Trimming cost V 4 bases and J 10 bases, with 15 bases left between them. The CDR3 extends over 14 amino acids. Per germline, CDR1 SGHDT and CDR2 YYEEEE.

This clone was detected once. The chain recombines TRBV4-1 with TRBJ2-1; TRBD2 is a possible D gene (6 bases). Trimming cost V 7 bases and J 2 bases, with 15 bases left between them. The germline gives CDR1 MGHRA, CDR2 YSYEKL. CDR3 length equals 15 residues. The CDR3 DNA reads TGCGCCAGCAACCGGGACTCCCTCGCCTACAATGAGCAGTTCTTC. As protein: CASNRDSLAYNEQFF.

The chain is built from TRBV5-1 and TRBJ2-1; D is unclear. CDR3 length equals 11 residues. Trimming stripped 5 bases from V and 4 bases from J, with 4 bases between. Germline CDR1 reads SGHRS; CDR2 reads YFSETQ. The CDR3 coding sequence is TGCGCCAGCAGAGCTTACAATGAGCAGTTCTTC. It yields the protein CASRAYNEQFF.

This chain connects TRBV14 to TRBJ1-5; TRBD1 is a possible D gene (6 bases). Germline CDR1 SGHDN, CDR2 FVKESK. V lost 0 bases to trimming and J lost 7 bases, with 7 bases between them. There are 13 residues in the CDR3. The CDR3 protein is CASSQERGQPQHF. For the CDR3, the DNA is TGTGCCAGCAGCCAAGAGAGGGGGCAGCCCCAGCATTTT.

V gene TRBV19 combines with J gene TRBJ2-7, with D possibly TRBD1 on 6 matching bases. CDR3 length: 13 residues. Looked up from germline, CDR1 is LNHDA and CDR2 is SQIVND (reference sequence). V was cut by 7 bases and J by 5 bases, with 15 bases left in between. CDR3 coding DNA: TGTGCCAGTACTCCAGGGGCAGGGGACGAGCAGTACTTC. Amino acid sequence: CASTPGAGDEQYF.

J is TRBJ2-1 and V is TRBV4-2, with 10 bases identical to TRBD2. Germline V gene sequence: CDR1 LGHNA, CDR2 YNFKEQ. Unmatched junction bases numbered 6, after V lost 4 bases and J lost 3 bases. This CDR3 has 16 residues. The CDR3 loop reads CASSRSAGGNYNEQFF. CDR3 coding DNA: TGTGCCAGCAGCCGATCAGCGGGAGGGAACTACAATGAGCAGTTCTTC.

The chain couples TRBV9 to TRBJ2-7; 10 nucleotides match TRBD1. The CDR3 covers 14 residues. Per germline, CDR1 SGDLS and CDR2 YYNGEE. J gave up 6 bases and V 2 bases, and 5 bases lay outside the gene matches. The CDR3 DNA reads TGTGCCAGCAGCGTCGGACAGGGGGTCAGCGAGCAGTACTTC. Its protein product is CASSVGQGVSEQYF.

J is TRBJ1-5 and V is TRBV6-5; 7 bases are shared with TRBD1. V lost 5 bases and J lost 6; bases outside the gene matches: 4. The CDR3 extends over 13 amino acids. CDR1 is MNHEY and CDR2 is SVGAGI in the germline V gene. CDR3: CASSRTGAQPQHF. The CDR3 DNA follows: TGTGCCAGCAGTCGGACAGGAGCTCAGCCCCAGCATTTT.

This sequence joins TRBV6-6 and TRBJ1-2; no reliable D call. CDR3 length: 11 residues. V was clipped by 4 bases and J by 5 bases, with 5 bases between them. Germline V CDR1 and CDR2: MNHNY, SVGAGI (reference sequence). The CDR3 region is CASSSRYGYTF. CDR3 DNA: TGTGCCAGCAGTTCGAGATATGGCTACACCTTC.

The chain is built from TRBV6-6 and TRBJ1-1; the D gene is possibly TRBD1 (5 bases). The CDR3 contains 13 residues. V lost 6 bases, J lost 1 base, and 9 bases lay in between. The germline CDR1 and CDR2 sequences are MNHNY and SVGAGI (reference sequence). The DNA of the CDR3 is TGTGCCAGCAGCCGGACAACGAACACTGAAGCTTTCTTT. Translated, it gives CASSRTTNTEAFF.

The rearrangement joins TRBV29-1 to TRBJ2-3; 9 nucleotides agree with TRBD2. The CDR3 sequence is 15 residues long. Germline V gene sequence: CDR1 SQVTM, CDR2 ANQGSEA. The junction had 10 bases not matched to a gene; V was cut back by 6 bases and J by 3 bases. Here the CDR3 DNA reads TGCAGCGTGAGGGGCGGGACTAGCTATACAGATACGCAGTATTTT. This encodes CSVRGGTSYTDTQYF.

This clone was counted a few times. CDR3 loop: CASSKGLSEAFF. The DNA for the CDR3 is TGTGCCAGCAGTAAGGGACTTAGTGAAGCTTTCTTT. The rearrangement uses TRBV28 and TRBJ1-1, with a tentative D call TRBD1 (5 bases). This CDR3 is 12 amino acids long. Between the trimmed V and J ends, which lost 5 bases and 7 bases, there was a span of 11 bases. Germline CDR1 and CDR2: MDHEN and SYDVKM.

The chain links TRBV11-3 to TRBJ1-1; 7 nucleotides align to TRBD1. After removal of 5 bases from V and 0 bases from J, the junction contained 12 bases not matched to a gene. There are 17 residues in the CDR3. Germline values: CDR1 SGHNT, CDR2 YENEEA. CDR3 amino acids: CASSPTGTVLMNTEAFF. The DNA for the CDR3 is TGTGCCAGCAGCCCCACCGGGACAGTCCTCATGAACACTGAAGCTTTCTTT.

The chain recombines TRBV2 with TRBJ2-1; 9 bases are shared with TRBD2. The CDR3 consists of 15 residues. The germline CDR1 and CDR2 sequences are SNHLY and FYNNEI. Trimming cost V 8 bases and J 5 bases; bases outside gene matches: 10. CDR3 loop: CASGEEREADNEQFF. In nucleotides, the CDR3 is TGTGCCAGCGGGGAGGAGCGGGAGGCAGACAATGAGCAGTTCTTC.

V usage is TRBV4-1 and J usage is TRBJ1-5, with 8 bases that match TRBD1. CDR3 length equals 17 residues. The ends lost 4 bases at V and 3 bases at J; junction bases unmatched: 11. Germline values: CDR1 MGHRA, CDR2 YSYEKL. The CDR3 reads CASSLEPGQALNQPQHF. The CDR3 DNA reads TGCGCCAGCAGCCTAGAACCGGGACAGGCTCTCAATCAGCCCCAGCATTTT.

J is TRBJ1-5 and V is TRBV15, with 8 bases lining up with TRBD1. Germline V gene sequence: CDR1 LNHNV, CDR2 YYDKDF (reference sequence). CDR3 size: 16 residues. The V gene end was trimmed by 3 bases and the J gene end by 5 bases; junction bases not matched to a gene: 9. The chain's CDR3 is CATSSGRDRSHQPQHF. The CDR3 DNA reads as TGTGCCACCAGCAGTGGTCGGGACAGGTCCCATCAGCCCCAGCATTTT.

The chain joins TRBV27 to TRBJ2-1; 10 bases match TRBD2. The CDR3 is 17 amino acids. Germline CDR1 is MNHEY and CDR2 is SMNVEV (reference sequence). V lost 7 bases and J lost 2; bases outside the gene matches: 11. CDR3 nucleotides: TGTGCCAGCATGGTAGCGGGAGGTGGGTTAGCCTACAATGAGCAGTTCTTC. Its translation: CASMVAGGGLAYNEQFF.

CDR3 coding DNA: TGTGCCAGCAGTAAGATACAGGGGGCAAAGGAAGAGACCCAGTACTTC. Translated: CASSKIQGAKEETQYF. The chain is built from TRBV28 and TRBJ2-5; 9 bases align to TRBD1. The CDR3 is 16 amino acids. The germline V gene has CDR1 MDHEN and CDR2 SYDVKM. J lost 3 bases, V lost 5 bases, and 10 bases had no gene match.

V usage is TRBV7-3 and J usage is TRBJ2-1; TRBD2 agrees at 7 bases. This CDR3 is 14 amino acids long. Germline CDR1 is SGHTA and CDR2 is FQGTGA. V was clipped by 1 base and J by 8 bases; unmatched bases: 5. In DNA, the CDR3 is TGTGCCAGCAGCTTAAGGGCGGGAGCGCATGAGCAGTTCTTC. Amino acids: CASSLRAGAHEQFF.

The chain employs TRBV27 and TRBJ2-6; 7 nucleotides match TRBD1. Germline values: CDR1 MNHEY, CDR2 SMNVEV (reference sequence). This CDR3 is 16 amino acids long. With V trimmed by 5 bases and J by 2 bases, 6 bases remained unmatched. The CDR3 DNA sequence: TGTGCCAGCAGTCTCATACAGGGGACTGGGGCCAACGTCCTGACTTTC. Protein product: CASSLIQGTGANVLTF.

The chain is built from TRBV7-3 and TRBJ2-2, with D possibly being TRBD2 (6 bases). The germline V gene encodes CDR1 SGHTA and CDR2 FQGTGA. CDR3 length: 12 residues. The ends were cut back, 4 bases at V and 7 bases at J, with 7 bases in the middle. The CDR3 bases are TGTGCCAGCAGCTATAGCGGCGGGGAGCTGTTTTTT. Its protein product is CASSYSGGELFF.

Only one count was recorded for this clone. This chain connects TRBV29-1 to TRBJ2-7, with D perhaps TRBD1 (6 bases). CDR1 and CDR2 from the germline V gene are SQVTM and ANQGSEA. V was shortened by 7 bases and J by 2 bases, with 12 bases between the two germline ends. The CDR3 loop spans 12 amino acids. CDR3 region: CSAGTLTYEQYF. CDR3 sequence (DNA): TGCAGCGCGGGGACATTGACCTACGAGCAGTACTTC.

This chain connects TRBV7-3 to TRBJ2-1, with 8 bases lining up with TRBD1. CDR3 length: 13 residues. After removal of 3 bases from V and 6 bases from J, the junction contained 1 base not matched to a gene. Germline V gene lookup returns CDR1 SGHTA and CDR2 FQGTGA. The CDR3 here is CASSLGQVNEQFF. The CDR3 region has the DNA TGTGCCAGCAGCTTGGGACAGGTCAATGAGCAGTTCTTC.